One and the same sample provided the 21 T cell receptor beta chains below, sequenced in a study of T cell repertoires in cytomegalovirus infection (dated by TCRdb to the late 2010s). The sample's treatment or condition label, in plain terms: in vitro stimulation with specific CMV peptide epitopes to enrich CMV-specific T cells. The antigens of these receptors remain unknown. This sample was sequenced with an Illumina HiSeq 1500. Clones were called with MiXCR by TCRdb after fastp trimmed the public reads at Q25, and only in-frame beta chains were retained. Each record represents a unique CDR3 protein, reported with the most common genes and DNA among its rows. The sample table shows about 480,000 distinct CDR3 sequences, and roughly 34% are seen once. The ten largest clones capture 17% of the sample. The source material was cultured PBMCs, sampled from culture after CMV antigen stimulation. The receptors stem from a human donor in good health (CMV status not recorded). Some clones in this sample may be carry-over from other donors' samples.

J is TRBJ2-1 and V is TRBV6-2 or TRBV6-3, with TRBD1 matching 7 bases. Germline lookup yields CDR1 MNHEY and CDR2 SVGEGT. Trimming removed 7 bases from V and 4 bases from J; junction bases left unmatched: 10. CDR3 length: 15 amino acids. This chain's CDR3 is CASNPGTVTYNEQFF. The CDR3 DNA is TGTGCCAGCAACCCCGGGACAGTGACTTACAATGAGCAGTTCTTC.

The table lists this clonotype with many counts. The chain recombines TRBV6-2 or TRBV6-3 with TRBJ2-1; 11 nucleotides line up with TRBD2. The germline CDR1 and CDR2 sequences are MNHEY and SVGEGT. This CDR3 spans 19 amino acids. V trimming: 3 bases; J trimming: 0 bases; junction bases outside the gene matches: 10. The CDR3 DNA reads TGTGCCAGCAGTTATATAGGACTAGCGGGTGCATTCTCCTACAATGAGCAGTTCTTC. Encoded protein: CASSYIGLAGAFSYNEQFF.

This chain connects TRBV11-2 to TRBJ2-3, with D perhaps matching TRBD2 (5 bases). CDR1 is SGHAT and CDR2 is FQNNGV in the germline V gene. Trimming left V 6 bases short and J 0 bases short, with 10 bases between. There are 14 residues in the CDR3. CDR3 residues: CASRERLSTDTQYF. The CDR3 coding sequence is TGTGCCAGCAGGGAGCGGCTAAGCACAGATACGCAGTATTTT. The complete variable domain, with remaining parts taken from reference TRBV11-2 and TRBJ2-3, reads EAGVAQSPRYKIIEKRQSVAFWCNPISGHATLYWYQQILGQGPKLLIQFQNNGVVDDSQLPKDRFSAERLKGVDSTLKIQPAKLEDSAVYLCASRERLSTDTQYFGPGTRLTVL.

This clonotype was detected a few times. The CDR3 sequence is CASSLAGGARFGQYF. CDR3 DNA: TGTGCCAGCAGCTTAGCGGGGGGGGCCCGGTTTGGGCAGTACTTC. V is TRBV7-8 and J is TRBJ2-7; maybe TRBD2 (7 bases). Germline CDR1 reads SGHVS; CDR2 reads FQNEAQ. The ends were cut back, 0 bases at V and 9 bases at J, with 18 bases in the middle. The CDR3 has 15 residues.

The chain couples TRBV10-3 to TRBJ2-3; D perhaps matches TRBD2 (6 bases). CDR3 length: 15 amino acids. Deletions cut 3 bases from V and 1 base from J, with 11 bases between. The germline gives CDR1 ENHRY, CDR2 SYGVKD. The CDR3 sequence: CAISDTAGGTDTQYF. The CDR3, as DNA: TGTGCCATCAGTGATACAGCGGGCGGCACAGATACGCAGTATTTT.

This chain links TRBV20-1 with TRBJ2-1; D possibly corresponds to TRBD2 (6 bases). Per the germline V gene, CDR1 is DFQATT and CDR2 is SNEGSKA (reference sequence). There are 17 residues in the CDR3. V was shortened by 0 bases and J by 4 bases, with 19 bases between the two germline ends. CDR3 DNA sequence: TGCAGTGCTAGAGAATTGGCGGGGATGAGCATTTACAATGAGCAGTTCTTC. It translates to CSARELAGMSIYNEQFF.

The V gene is TRBV28, the J gene TRBJ2-1; 10 bases match TRBD2. V lost 4 bases, J lost 1 base, and 13 bases stayed unmatched. The CDR3 extends over 19 amino acids. Germline V gene sequence: CDR1 MDHEN, CDR2 SYDVKM. CDR3 in DNA: TGTGCCAGCAGTTCCCCTTCCGCTAGCGGGAGAGGGTCCTACAATGAGCAGTTCTTC. This translates into CASSSPSASGRGSYNEQFF. Filled out from reference TRBV28 and TRBJ2-1, the complete variable domain reads DVKVTQSSRYLVKRTGEKVFLECVQDMDHENMFWYRQDPGLGLRLIYFSYDVKMKEKGDIPEGYSVSREKKERFSLILESASTNQTSMYLCASSSPSASGRGSYNEQFFGPGTRLTVL.

V usage is TRBV10-2 and J usage is TRBJ2-3, with 10 positions matching TRBD1. The CDR3 covers 16 residues. Germline loops: CDR1 WSHSY, CDR2 SAAADI. V shed 3 bases and J 3 bases; nucleotides not matched to a gene: 6. The CDR3 nucleotides read TGCGCCAGCAGTGAACGGGACAGGGGCTGGACAGATACGCAGTATTTT. It encodes CASSERDRGWTDTQYF.

The chain employs TRBV6-5 and TRBJ1-5; D remains unclear. CDR1 and CDR2 from the germline V gene are MNHEY and SVGAGI. The ends were cut back, 6 bases at V and 0 bases at J, with 12 bases in the middle. There are 15 residues in the CDR3. In DNA, the CDR3 is TGTGCCAGCAGGGCTCACTTAAATAGCAATCAGCCCCAGCATTTT. This translates into CASRAHLNSNQPQHF.

The rearrangement uses TRBV29-1 and TRBJ1-1; D unresolved. From germline, CDR1 is SQVTM and CDR2 ANQGSEA. V lost 3 bases, J lost 2 bases, and 10 bases lay in between. This CDR3 comprises 13 residues. CDR3 residues: CSVESQINTEAFF. The CDR3 bases are TGCAGCGTTGAGTCCCAAATAAACACTGAAGCTTTCTTT.

This clonotype has ten or more counts. The chain combines TRBV7-2 with TRBJ2-5, with D unclear. The CDR3 is 13 amino acids. Per the germline V gene, CDR1 is SGHTA and CDR2 is FQGNSA. V gave up 1 base and J gave up 4 bases, with 7 bases separating them. CDR3 in amino acids: CASSLGVAETQYF. The CDR3 DNA follows: TGTGCCAGCAGCTTAGGAGTAGCAGAGACCCAGTACTTC.

The V and J genes are TRBV12-3 or TRBV12-4 and TRBJ2-3; the D call may be TRBD1 or TRBD2 (5 bases each). Between the trimmed V and J ends, which lost 4 bases and 0 bases, there was a span of 11 bases. The CDR3 sequence is 15 residues long. The CDR3 DNA is TGTGCCAGCAGTTGGGACGCGACTAGCACAGATACGCAGTATTTT. Its translation: CASSWDATSTDTQYF.

This clonotype was recorded a few times. The V call is TRBV7-9, the J call TRBJ1-4; weak D call: TRBD1 (6 bases). The CDR3 length is 14 residues. V was shortened by 5 bases and J by 8 bases, with 15 bases between the two germline ends. CDR1 is SEHNR, CDR2 FQNEAQ, per germline (reference sequence). The CDR3 DNA sequence: TGTGCCAGCAGCCCAACCGGGACAATGGAAAAACTGTTTTTT. Its translation is CASSPTGTMEKLFF.

This chain links TRBV4-3 with TRBJ2-5, with 10 bases identical to TRBD1. CDR3 length equals 15 residues. J was trimmed by 5 bases and V by 2 bases; bases with no gene match: 5. Germline CDR1 reads LGHNA; CDR2 reads YSLEER. In DNA, the CDR3 is TGCGCCAGCAGCCAAAGGACAGGGGGGATGGAGACCCAGTACTTC. This encodes CASSQRTGGMETQYF.

V gene TRBV4-1 combines with J gene TRBJ1-4; TRBD1 aligns across 10 bases. With V trimmed by 0 bases and J by 7 bases, 8 bases remained unmatched. The CDR3 covers 17 residues. From germline, CDR1 is MGHRA and CDR2 YSYEKL. In DNA form, the CDR3 reads TGCGCCAGCAGCCAAGAAGTGGGGGACAGGGGACCTGAAAAACTGTTTTTT. It codes for CASSQEVGDRGPEKLFF.

The CDR3 loop is CAISEGGGQPQHF. CDR3 in DNA: TGTGCCATCTCCGAAGGCGGTGGTCAGCCCCAGCATTTT. The V gene is TRBV10-3, the J gene TRBJ1-5; D remains unclear. Germline V CDR1 and CDR2: ENHRY, SYGVKD. The CDR3 consists of 13 residues. Trimming left V 8 bases short and J 6 bases short, with 14 bases between.

As for this clonotype: A much larger clone lies a single base off, so this may be a read error. Because it lacks the conserved phenylalanine or tryptophan at the end, this CDR3 is likely a read error. The chain carries TRBV7-2 and TRBJ1-2; possible D gene TRBD1, 6 bases. The CDR3 runs to 12 residues. The V and J ends lost 4 bases and 7 bases respectively, with 10 bases between them. From germline, CDR1 is SGHTA and CDR2 FQGNSA. The DNA of the CDR3 is TGTGCCAGCAGCTCGACAGGAGGTGGCTACACCTAC. Translated: CASSSTGGGYTY.

The CDR3 reads CASSFPGNQPQHF. In nucleotides, the CDR3 is TGTGCCAGCAGTTTTCCAGGCAATCAGCCCCAGCATTTT. The chain carries TRBV6-2 or TRBV6-3 and TRBJ1-5, with D unclear. Germline loops: CDR1 MNHEY, CDR2 SVGEGT. The CDR3 has 13 amino acids. Trimming cost V 4 bases and J 2 bases, with 6 bases left between them.

This clonotype was picked up one time. V gene TRBV6-1 combines with J gene TRBJ1-1, with D possibly being TRBD1 (5 bases). The V and J ends lost 9 bases and 1 base respectively, with 6 bases between them. CDR3 length equals 11 residues. Germline CDR1 is MNHNS and CDR2 is SASEGT. The CDR3 coding sequence is TGTGCCAGTGACAGGAACACTGAAGCTTTCTTT. Translated: CASDRNTEAFF.

The chain couples TRBV27 to TRBJ2-1, with TRBD2 as a possible D gene (5 bases). The CDR3 covers 18 residues. V lost 3 bases and J 4 bases, leaving 22 bases between the germline ends. CDR1 and CDR2 from the germline V gene are MNHEY and SMNVEV (reference sequence). The CDR3 here is CASSFLGVAAPNYNEQFF. CDR3 sequence (DNA): TGTGCCAGCAGTTTCCTGGGAGTAGCAGCACCGAATTACAATGAGCAGTTCTTC.

The chain combines TRBV6-6 with TRBJ2-5; 10 positions agree with TRBD1. CDR1 and CDR2 (germline): MNHNY, SVGAGI (reference sequence). This CDR3 spans 14 amino acids. With V trimmed by 8 bases and J by 5 bases, 8 bases remained unmatched. The CDR3 bases are TGTGCCAGCCTAACCGGGACAGGGGTGGAGACCCAGTACTTC. Translated: CASLTGTGVETQYF.